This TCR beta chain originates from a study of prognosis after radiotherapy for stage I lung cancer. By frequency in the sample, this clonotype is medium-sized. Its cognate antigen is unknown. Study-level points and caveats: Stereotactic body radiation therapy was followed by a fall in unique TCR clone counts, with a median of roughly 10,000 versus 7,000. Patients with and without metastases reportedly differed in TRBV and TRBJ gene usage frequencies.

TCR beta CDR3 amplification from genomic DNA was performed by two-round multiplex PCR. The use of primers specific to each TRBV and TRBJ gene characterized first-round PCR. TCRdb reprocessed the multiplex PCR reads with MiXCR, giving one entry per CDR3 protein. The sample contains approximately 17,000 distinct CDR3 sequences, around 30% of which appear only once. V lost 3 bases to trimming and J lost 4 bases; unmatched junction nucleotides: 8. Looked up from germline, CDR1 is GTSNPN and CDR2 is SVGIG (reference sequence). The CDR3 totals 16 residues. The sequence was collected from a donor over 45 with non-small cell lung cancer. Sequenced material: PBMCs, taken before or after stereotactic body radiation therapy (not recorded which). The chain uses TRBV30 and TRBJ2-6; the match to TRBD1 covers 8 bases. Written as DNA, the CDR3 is TGTGCCTGGAGCTCCAGGGGGCGCGCAGGGGCCAACGTCCTGACTTTC. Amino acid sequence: CAWSSRGRAGANVLTF.